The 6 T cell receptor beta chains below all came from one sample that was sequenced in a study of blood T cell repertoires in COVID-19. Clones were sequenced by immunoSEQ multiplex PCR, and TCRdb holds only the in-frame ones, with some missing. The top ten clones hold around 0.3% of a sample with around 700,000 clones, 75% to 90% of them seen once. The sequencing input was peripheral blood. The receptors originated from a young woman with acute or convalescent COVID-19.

Here the CDR3 reads CASRGGGNTEAFF. Written as DNA, the CDR3 is TGTGCCAGCAGGGGAGGAGGCAACACTGAAGCTTTCTTT. The gene calls are TRBV28 and TRBJ1-1; D remains unclear. The V gene's germline CDR1 is MDHEN and CDR2 SYDVKM. Trimming took off 6 bases at V and 2 bases at J, with 10 bases between the two ends. The CDR3 extends over 13 amino acids.

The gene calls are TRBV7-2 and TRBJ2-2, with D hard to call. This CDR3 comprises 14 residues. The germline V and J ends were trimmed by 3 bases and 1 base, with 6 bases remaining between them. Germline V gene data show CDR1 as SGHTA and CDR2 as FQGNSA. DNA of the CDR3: TGTGCCAGCAGCTTTTACAAGAACACCGGGGAGCTGTTTTTT. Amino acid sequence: CASSFYKNTGELFF. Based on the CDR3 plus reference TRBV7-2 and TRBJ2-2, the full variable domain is GAGVSQSPSNKVTEKGKDVELRCDPISGHTALYWYRQSLGQGLEFLIYFQGNSAPDKSGLPSDRFSAERTGGSVSTLTIQRTQQEDSAVYLCASSFYKNTGELFFGEGSRLTVL.

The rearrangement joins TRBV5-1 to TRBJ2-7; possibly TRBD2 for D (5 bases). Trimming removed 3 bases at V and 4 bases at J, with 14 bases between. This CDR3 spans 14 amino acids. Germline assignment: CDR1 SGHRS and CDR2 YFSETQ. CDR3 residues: CASSSEATGYEQYF. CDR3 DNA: TGCGCCAGCAGCTCGGAGGCTACGGGATACGAGCAGTACTTC.

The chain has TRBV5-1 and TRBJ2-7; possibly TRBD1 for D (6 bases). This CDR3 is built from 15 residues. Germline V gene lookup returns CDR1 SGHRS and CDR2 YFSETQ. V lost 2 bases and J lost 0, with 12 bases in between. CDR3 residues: CASSFEGVSSYEQYF. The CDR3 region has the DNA TGCGCCAGCAGCTTCGAGGGGGTTAGCTCCTACGAGCAGTACTTC.

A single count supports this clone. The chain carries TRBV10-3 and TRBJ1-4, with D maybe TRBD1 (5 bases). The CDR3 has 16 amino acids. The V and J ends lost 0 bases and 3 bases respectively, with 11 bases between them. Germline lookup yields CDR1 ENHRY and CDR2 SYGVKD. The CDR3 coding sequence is TGTGCCATCAGTGAGTCGAATGCGGGGGCTAATGAAAAACTGTTTTTT. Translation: CAISESNAGANEKLFF.

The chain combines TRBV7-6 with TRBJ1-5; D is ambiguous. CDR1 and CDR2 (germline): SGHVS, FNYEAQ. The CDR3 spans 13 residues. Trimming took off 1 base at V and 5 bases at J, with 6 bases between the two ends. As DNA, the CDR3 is TGTGCCAGCAGCTTAGACGGGTATCAGCCCCAGCATTTT. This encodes CASSLDGYQPQHF.